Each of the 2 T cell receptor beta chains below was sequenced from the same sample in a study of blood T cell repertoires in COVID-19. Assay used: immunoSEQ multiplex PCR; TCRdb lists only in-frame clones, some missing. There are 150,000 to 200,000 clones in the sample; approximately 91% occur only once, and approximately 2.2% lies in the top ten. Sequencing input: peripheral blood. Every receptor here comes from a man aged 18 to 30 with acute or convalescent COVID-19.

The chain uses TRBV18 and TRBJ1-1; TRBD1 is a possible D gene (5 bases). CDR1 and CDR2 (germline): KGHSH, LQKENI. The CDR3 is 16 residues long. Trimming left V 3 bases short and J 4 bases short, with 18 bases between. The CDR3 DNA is TGTGCCAGCTCACCGGGAACAGGCCTTTATAGCACTGAAGCTTTCTTT. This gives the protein CASSPGTGLYSTEAFF.

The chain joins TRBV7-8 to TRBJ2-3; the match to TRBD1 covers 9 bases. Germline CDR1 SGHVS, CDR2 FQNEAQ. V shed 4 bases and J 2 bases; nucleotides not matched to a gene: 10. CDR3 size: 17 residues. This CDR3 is CASSSSGTGFITDTQYF. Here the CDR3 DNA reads TGTGCCAGCAGCTCGTCCGGGACAGGGTTTATCACAGATACGCAGTATTTT.